The clone carrying this T cell receptor beta chain was detected only a few times. Its antigen is not identified. The data are from a study of T cells in Graves' hyperthyroidism and ophthalmopathy. Amplified regions were TCR beta CDR3 sequences from RNA transcripts. The HTBI primer set served for first-round RT-PCR of the TCR CDR3. TCRdb reprocessed the multiplex PCR reads via MiXCR and lists one record per CDR3 protein. The table shows approximately 410,000 distinct CDR3 sequences, with about 15% occurring only once. Per germline, CDR1 DFQATT and CDR2 SNEGSKA (reference sequence). V was clipped by 3 bases and J by 0 bases, with 15 bases between them. The CDR3 covers 16 residues. Study-level results: Ophthalmopathy was model-predicted a median approximately 6.4 months pre-onset.

Patients were excluded because of uncontrolled infection, other autoimmune disease, pregnancy or lactation. The chain recombines TRBV20-1 with TRBJ2-4; D might be TRBD1 (8 bases). The clonotype comes from a man aged 18 to 30 with Graves' ophthalmopathy. Sequencing input: blood. CDR3 region: CSASATGGVAKNIQYF. CDR3 in DNA: TGCAGTGCTAGTGCTACAGGGGGGGTAGCCAAAAACATTCAGTACTTC.